This TCR beta chain was found in a study of shared clonotypes between healthy human individuals. The data were produced by immunoSEQ multiplex PCR, yet TCRdb's version contains in-frame clones alone and is incomplete. The sample shows a few million clones, 90% to 95% of them seen only once. Germline-derived CDR1 and CDR2 are LGHNA and YSLEER. The CDR3 is 17 residues long. Trimming stripped 0 bases from V and 0 bases from J, with 12 bases between. This TCR derives from a man aged 18 to 29 in good health. The chain joins TRBV4-3 to TRBJ2-1; no reliable D call. The sequencing sample was made of naive CD4+ T cells sorted from blood. Subset here: CD45RA+ positively selected. CDR3 in amino acids: CASSQEPPRGSYNEQFF. CDR3 coding DNA: TGCGCCAGCAGCCAAGAACCCCCTAGAGGCTCCTACAATGAGCAGTTCTTC.